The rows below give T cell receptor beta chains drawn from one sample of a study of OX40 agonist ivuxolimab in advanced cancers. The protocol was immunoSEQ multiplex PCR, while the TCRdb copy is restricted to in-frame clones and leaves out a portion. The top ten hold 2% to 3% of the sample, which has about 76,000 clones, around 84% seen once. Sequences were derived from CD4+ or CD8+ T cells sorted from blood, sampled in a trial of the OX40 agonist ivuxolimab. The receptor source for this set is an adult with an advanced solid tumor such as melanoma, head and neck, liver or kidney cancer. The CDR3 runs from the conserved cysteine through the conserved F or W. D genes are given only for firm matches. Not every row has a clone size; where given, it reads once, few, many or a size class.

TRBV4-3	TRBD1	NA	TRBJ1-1	TGCGCCAGCAGCCAAGGACGACAGGGAGGCACTGAAGCTTTCTTT	CASSQGRQGGTEAFF
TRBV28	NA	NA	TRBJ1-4	TGTGCCAGCAGTACAGTCACTGAAAAACTGTTTTTT	CASSTVTEKLFF
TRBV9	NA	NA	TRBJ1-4	TGTGCCAGCAGCCCTTTTGCAACTAATGAAAAACTGTTTTTT	CASSPFATNEKLFF
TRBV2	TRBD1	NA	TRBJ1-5	TGTGCCAGCAGCGCTCAGGGGGGCAATCAGCCCCAGCATTTT	CASSAQGGNQPQHF
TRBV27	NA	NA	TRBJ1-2	TGTGCCAGCAGGGGCAGCTATGGCTACACCTTC	CASRGSYGYTF
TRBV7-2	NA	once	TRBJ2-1	TGTGCCAGCAGGGGAGGCGCCTACAATGAGCAGTTCTTC	CASRGGAYNEQFF
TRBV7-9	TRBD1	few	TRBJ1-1	TGTGCCAGCAGCCTGGGACAGTTAAACATGAACACTGAAGCTTTCTTT	CASSLGQLNMNTEAFF
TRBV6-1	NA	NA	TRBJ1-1	TGTGCCAGCAGGGTTCAGGGGTATGGCACTGAAGCTTTCTTT	CASRVQGYGTEAFF
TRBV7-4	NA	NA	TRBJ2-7	TGTGCCAGCAGCTTAGACGAGCAGTACTTC	CASSLDEQYF
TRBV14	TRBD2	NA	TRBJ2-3	TGTGCCAGCAGCCAAGGGGTATCTAGCGGGGGACTCGGCGGCACAGATACGCAGTATTTT	CASSQGVSSGGLGGTDTQYF
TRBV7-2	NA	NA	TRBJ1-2	TGTGCCAGCAGCGGAGACAGGTGGGGGTACTATGGCTACACCTTC	CASSGDRWGYYGYTF
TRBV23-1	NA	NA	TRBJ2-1	TGCGCCAGCATAAAGCTCGGCTACAATGAGCAGTTCTTC	CASIKLGYNEQFF
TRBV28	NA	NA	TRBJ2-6	TGTGCCAGCAGTTTTTCGGCCTCTGGGGCCAACGTCCTGACTTTC	CASSFSASGANVLTF
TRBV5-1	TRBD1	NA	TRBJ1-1	TGCGCCAGCAGCTTGCTCGGGACAGAGAGTGAAGCTTTCTTT	CASSLLGTESEAFF
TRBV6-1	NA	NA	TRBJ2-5	TGTGCCAGCAGTGAGCAGGGCCAAGAGACCCAGTACTTC	CASSEQGQETQYF
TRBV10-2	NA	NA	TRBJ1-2	TGCGCCAGCAGTGAGTCGAGGGGGTACGCCAGCTATGGCTACACCTTC	CASSESRGYASYGYTF
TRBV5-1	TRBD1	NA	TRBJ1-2	TGCGCCAGCAGCCCTCCGGGACAGGGCTTCGGCTACACCTTC	CASSPPGQGFGYTF
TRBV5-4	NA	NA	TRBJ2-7	TGTGCCAGCAGCCGGGATGGTCTGGGCTCCTACGAGCAGTACTTC	CASSRDGLGSYEQYF
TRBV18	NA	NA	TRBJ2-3	TGTGCCAGCTCACCACCGAGCCTCACAGATACGCAGTATTTT	CASSPPSLTDTQYF
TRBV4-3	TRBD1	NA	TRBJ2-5	TGCGCCAGCAGCCAGAGGGACAGCAAATTCCAAGAGACCCAGTACTTC	CASSQRDSKFQETQYF
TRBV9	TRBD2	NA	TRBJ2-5	TGTGCCAGCAGCGTAGACAGCGGGGGGACGGAGACCCAGTACTTC	CASSVDSGGTETQYF
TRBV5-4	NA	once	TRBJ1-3	TGTGCCAGCAGCTTTGAAGTGGGAAACACCATATATTTT	CASSFEVGNTIYF
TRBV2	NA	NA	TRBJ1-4	TGTGCCAGCGGAAAACAGGAAAAACTGTTTTTT	CASGKQEKLFF
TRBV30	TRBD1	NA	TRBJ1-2	TGTGCCTGGAGTAGGACAGGGGTGGGCGGCTACACCTTC	CAWSRTGVGGYTF
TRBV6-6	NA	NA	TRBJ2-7	TGTGCCAGCAGTTCCGCCCTGAGGGAGCAGTACTTC	CASSSALREQYF
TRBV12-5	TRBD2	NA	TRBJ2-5	TGTGCTAGTGGCCCTAGCGGGGCGGAGACCCAGTACTTC	CASGPSGAETQYF
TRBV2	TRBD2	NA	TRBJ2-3	TGTGCCAGCAGTGCACTAGCGGGCACAGATACGCAGTATTTT	CASSALAGTDTQYF
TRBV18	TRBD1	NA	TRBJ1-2	TGTGCCAGCTCACCTACCTCTGGACAGGACTATGGCTACACCTTC	CASSPTSGQDYGYTF
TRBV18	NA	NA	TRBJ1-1	TGTGCCAGCTCACCTGAAGGCGACCGAGGGACTGAAGCTTTCTTT	CASSPEGDRGTEAFF
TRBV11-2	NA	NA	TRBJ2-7	TGTGCCAGCAGCTTAGCGGGGGGCGCAGCCTACGAGCAGTACTTC	CASSLAGGAAYEQYF
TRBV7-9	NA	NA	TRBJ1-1	TGTGCCAGCATAGACCGAGGGGGAGAGTACACTGAAGCTTTCTTT	CASIDRGGEYTEAFF
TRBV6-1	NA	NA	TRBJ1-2	TGTGCCAGCAGCGGAAGAGACTATGGCTACACCTTC	CASSGRDYGYTF
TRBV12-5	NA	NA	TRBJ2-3	TGTGCTAGTCGGTTAGGGGCCACAGATACGCAGTATTTT	CASRLGATDTQYF
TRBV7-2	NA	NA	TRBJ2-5	TGTGCCAGCAGCTTACAAGGGACCCAAGAGACCCAGTACTTC	CASSLQGTQETQYF
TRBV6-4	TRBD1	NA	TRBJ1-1	TGTGCCAGCAGCGGGGGGACAGGGGAGGCGAACACTGAAGCTTTCTTT	CASSGGTGEANTEAFF
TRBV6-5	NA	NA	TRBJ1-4	TGTGCCAGCGCTTGGCGGATCAATGAAAAACTGTTTTTT	CASAWRINEKLFF
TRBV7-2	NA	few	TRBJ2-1	TGTGCCAGCAGCTTAGCGGCTGGCCCCTCCTACAATGAGCAGTTCTTC	CASSLAAGPSYNEQFF
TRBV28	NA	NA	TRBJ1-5	TGTGCCAGCAGAAAGGGCAGAAATCAGCCCCAGCATTTT	CASRKGRNQPQHF
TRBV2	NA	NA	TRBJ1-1	TGTGCCAGCAGTGCCTCCAGGCGACACACTGAAGCTTTCTTT	CASSASRRHTEAFF
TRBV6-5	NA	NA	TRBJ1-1	TGTGCCAGCAGTTACGTCCTAACGGGGGGCGCGGTGGGAGCTTTCTTT	CASSYVLTGGAVGAFF
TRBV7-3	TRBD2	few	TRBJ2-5	TGTGCCAGCAGCTTAGGGACTAGCGGGGCGGGGGAGACCCAGTACTTC	CASSLGTSGAGETQYF